This record concerns one T cell receptor beta chain sequence. At least ten counts were recorded for this clonotype. Its antigen is not yet known. No base qualities exist here, and no much larger clone lies one base off it. This entry belongs to a study of CD8 T cells in ankylosing spondylitis (dated by TCRdb to 2016 to 2017). About the study as a whole: T cell receptor beta repertoires were profiled in healthy donors and ankylosing spondylitis patients so that disease-linked TCR variants could be found. Peripheral blood was sampled, and synovial fluid was additionally collected from ankylosing spondylitis patients. The full study cohort comprised roughly 24 ankylosing spondylitis patients and about a hundred healthy donors.

Results the study describes overall, beyond this receptor: Some of the motif variants had been reported before in the synovial fluid and blood of reactive arthritis patients, a finding that suggests common disease-initiation mechanisms. A TCR beta motif of about 8 highly homologous amino acid variants appeared characteristic of blood from ankylosing spondylitis patients. According to the report, matched synovial fluid samples from ankylosing spondylitis patients were significantly enriched for the disease-linked clones. The disease-linked clones had a CD8+ phenotype and were found at relatively low frequencies in peripheral blood.

TCRdb records Illumina HiSeq 2500 as the sequencer. TCR beta libraries were prepared by quantitative 5'-RACE with molecular barcodes. As for the authors' bioinformatics: Disease-linked TCR variants were identified with a new computational method built on a probabilistic model of VDJ rearrangement. Using fastp at Q25 and MiXCR, TCRdb reprocessed the public reads and kept productive beta chains. Rows matching on CDR3 protein sequence are summarized as one entry with the most common DNA and genes. Here the V and J calls rest on TCRdb's processing, not on the authors' analysis. The sample data list some 840,000 distinct CDR3 sequences, and approximately 12% of these were observed just once. The top ten clonotypes cover roughly 0.51% of the sample. As encoded in the germline V gene, CDR1 is SGHTA while CDR2 is FQGNSA. V was cut back by 2 bases and J by 4 bases, leaving a gap of 8 bases between them. The CDR3 contains 13 residues, cysteine and phenylalanine counted. Only CDR3 DNA remains: 39 bases, in frame from the first base.

The sample consisted of blood, either unsorted or a sorted T cell fraction (not recorded which). The rearrangement joined TRBV7-2 to TRBJ1-1, and possibly TRBD1, on 6 matching bases. The TCR originated in a male donor with ankylosing spondylitis. The CDR3 in this case is CASSLNRATEAFF. The DNA reads TGTGCCAGCAGCTTAAACAGGGCCACTGAAGCTTTCTTT.